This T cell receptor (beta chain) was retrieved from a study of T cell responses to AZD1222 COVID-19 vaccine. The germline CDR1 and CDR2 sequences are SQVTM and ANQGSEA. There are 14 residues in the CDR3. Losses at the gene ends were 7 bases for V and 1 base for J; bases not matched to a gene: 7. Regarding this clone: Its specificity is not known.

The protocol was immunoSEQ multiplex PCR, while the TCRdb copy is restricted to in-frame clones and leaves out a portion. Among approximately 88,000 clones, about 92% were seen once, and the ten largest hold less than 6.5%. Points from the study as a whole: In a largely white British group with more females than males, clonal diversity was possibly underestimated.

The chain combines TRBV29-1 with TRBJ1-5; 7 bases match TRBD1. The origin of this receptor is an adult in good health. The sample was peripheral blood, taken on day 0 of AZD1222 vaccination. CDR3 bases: TGCAGCGCGATAATGACAGGGAGCAATCAGCCCCAGCATTTT. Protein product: CSAIMTGSNQPQHF.